This TCR beta chain emerged from a study of OX40 agonist ivuxolimab in advanced cancers. Sequenced by immunoSEQ multiplex PCR; TCRdb stores in-frame clones only, minus some. Of fewer than 45,000 clones listed, nearly 90% are singletons. The source is an adult with an advanced solid tumor such as melanoma, head and neck, liver or kidney cancer. The source was CD4+ or CD8+ T cells sorted from blood, collected in a trial of the OX40 agonist ivuxolimab.

CDR3 DNA: TGTGCCAGCAGTCTCTCCTATTACGAGCAGTACTTC. Translation gives CASSLSYYEQYF. This sequence joins TRBV27 and TRBJ2-5; D uncertain. The DNA end is a closer match to TRBJ2-7, so the J assignment may be wrong. CDR3 length: 12 residues. Germline CDR1 is MNHEY and CDR2 is SMNVEV (reference sequence).